Below, one T cell receptor (beta chain) is given with its context. A junction end diverges from the germline sequence, so it may reflect a read error. The data originate from a study of blood T cell repertoires in COVID-19. The overall study: The United States, Italy and Spain supplied acute and convalescent COVID-19 samples. The analysed material was cDNA or gDNA that came from T cells, B-cell-depleted T cells, or PBMCs.

Source study methods: Reference gene primer amplification gave estimated nucleated cell counts. Repertoires were generated with immunoSEQ multiplex PCR, while TCRdb's copy carries only in-frame clones and drops some. That table is the source of V, J and clone size, and D and trimming were worked out from the DNA. The sample contains about 160,000 clones, around nine tenths of which appear only once. The germline V gene encodes CDR1 MGHRA and CDR2 YSYEKL. CDR3 length: 15 amino acids. The rearrangement links TRBV4-1 to TRBJ1-5; D might be TRBD1 (5 bases). The TCR was taken from a man aged 45 to 65 with acute or convalescent COVID-19. The sequenced sample was peripheral blood. Here the CDR3 DNA reads TGCGCCAGCAGCCAAGTGTTTTGGGGCAAGCAGCCCCAGCATTTT. It yields the protein CASSQVFWGKQPQHF.